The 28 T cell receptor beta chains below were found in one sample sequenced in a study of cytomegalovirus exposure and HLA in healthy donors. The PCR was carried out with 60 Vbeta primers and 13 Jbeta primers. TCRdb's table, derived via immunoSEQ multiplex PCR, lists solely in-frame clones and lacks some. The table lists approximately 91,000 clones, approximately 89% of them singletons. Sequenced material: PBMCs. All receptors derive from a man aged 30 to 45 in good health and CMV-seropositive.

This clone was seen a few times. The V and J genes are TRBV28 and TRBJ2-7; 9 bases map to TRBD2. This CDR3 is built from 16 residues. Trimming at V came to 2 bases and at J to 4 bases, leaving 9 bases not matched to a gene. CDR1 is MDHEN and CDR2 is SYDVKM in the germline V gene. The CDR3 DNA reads TGTGCCAGCAGTTTACTCGCTAGCGGGAATATATACGAGCAGTACTTC. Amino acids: CASSLLASGNIYEQYF. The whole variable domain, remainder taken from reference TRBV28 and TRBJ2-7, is DVKVTQSSRYLVKRTGEKVFLECVQDMDHENMFWYRQDPGLGLRLIYFSYDVKMKEKGDIPEGYSVSREKKERFSLILESASTNQTSMYLCASSLLASGNIYEQYFGPGTRLTVT.

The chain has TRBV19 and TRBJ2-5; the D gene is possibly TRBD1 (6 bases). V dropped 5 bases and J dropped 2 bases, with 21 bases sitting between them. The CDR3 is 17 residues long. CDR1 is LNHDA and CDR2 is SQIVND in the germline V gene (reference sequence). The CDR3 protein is CASSALLTGTRQETQYF. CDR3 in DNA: TGTGCCAGTAGTGCTTTGCTCACAGGGACAAGACAAGAGACCCAGTACTTC. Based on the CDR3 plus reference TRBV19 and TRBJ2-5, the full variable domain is DGGITQSPKYLFRKEGQNVTLSCEQNLNHDAMYWYRQDPGQGLRLIYYSQIVNDFQKGDIAEGYSVSREKKESFPLTVTSAQKNPTAFYLCASSALLTGTRQETQYFGPGTRLLVL.

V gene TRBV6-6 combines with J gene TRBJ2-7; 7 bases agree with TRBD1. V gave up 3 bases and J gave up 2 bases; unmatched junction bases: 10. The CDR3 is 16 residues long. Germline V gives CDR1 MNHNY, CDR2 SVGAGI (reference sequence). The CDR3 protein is CASSYRPGTGAYEQYF. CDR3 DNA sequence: TGTGCCAGCAGTTATAGGCCAGGTACAGGGGCCTACGAGCAGTACTTC.

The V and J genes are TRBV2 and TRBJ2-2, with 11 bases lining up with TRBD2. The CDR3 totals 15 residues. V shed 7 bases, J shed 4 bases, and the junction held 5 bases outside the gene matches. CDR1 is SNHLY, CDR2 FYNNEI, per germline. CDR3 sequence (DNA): TGTGCCAGCACCTTGACTAGCGGGATCACCGGGGAGCTGTTTTTT. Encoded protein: CASTLTSGITGELFF.

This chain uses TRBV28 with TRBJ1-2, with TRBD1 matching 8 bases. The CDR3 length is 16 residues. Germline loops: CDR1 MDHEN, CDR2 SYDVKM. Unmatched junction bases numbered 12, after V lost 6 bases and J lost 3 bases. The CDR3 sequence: CASSPTRSGGHYGYTF. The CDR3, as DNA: TGTGCCAGCAGCCCGACTCGGTCAGGGGGCCACTATGGCTACACCTTC.

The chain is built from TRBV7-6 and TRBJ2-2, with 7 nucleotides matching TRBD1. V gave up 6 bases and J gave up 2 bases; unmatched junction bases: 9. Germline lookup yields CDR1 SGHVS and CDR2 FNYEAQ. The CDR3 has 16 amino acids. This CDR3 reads CASSQRTGGNTGELFF. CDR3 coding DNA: TGTGCCAGCAGTCAGAGGACAGGCGGTAACACCGGGGAGCTGTTTTTT. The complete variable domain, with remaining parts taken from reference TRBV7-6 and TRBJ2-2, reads GAGVSQSPRYKVTKRGQDVALRCDPISGHVSLYWYRQALGQGPEFLTYFNYEAQQDKSGLPNDRFSAERPEGSISTLTIQRTEQRDSAMYRCASSQRTGGNTGELFFGEGSRLTVL.

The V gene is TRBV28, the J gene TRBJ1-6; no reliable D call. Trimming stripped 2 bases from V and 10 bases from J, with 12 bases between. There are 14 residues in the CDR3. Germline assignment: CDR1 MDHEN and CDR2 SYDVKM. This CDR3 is CASSLVGFLSPLHF. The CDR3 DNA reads TGTGCCAGCAGTTTAGTCGGGTTCTTGTCACCCCTCCACTTT. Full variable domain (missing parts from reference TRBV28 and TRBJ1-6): DVKVTQSSRYLVKRTGEKVFLECVQDMDHENMFWYRQDPGLGLRLIYFSYDVKMKEKGDIPEGYSVSREKKERFSLILESASTNQTSMYLCASSLVGFLSPLHFGNGTRLTVT.

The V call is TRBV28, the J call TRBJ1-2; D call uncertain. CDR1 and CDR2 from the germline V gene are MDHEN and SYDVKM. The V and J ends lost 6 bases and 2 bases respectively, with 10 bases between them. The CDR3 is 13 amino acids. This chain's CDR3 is CASRCYGNYGYTF. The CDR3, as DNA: TGTGCCAGCAGGTGTTACGGGAACTATGGCTACACCTTC.

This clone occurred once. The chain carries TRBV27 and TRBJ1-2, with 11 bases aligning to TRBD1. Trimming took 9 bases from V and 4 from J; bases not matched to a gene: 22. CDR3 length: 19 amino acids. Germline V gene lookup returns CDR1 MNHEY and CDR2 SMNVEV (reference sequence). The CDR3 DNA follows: TGTGCCAGTGGGGACAGGGGGAACCCTTCTATGATTTACCTCTATGGCTACACCTTC. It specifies CASGDRGNPSMIYLYGYTF.

The CDR3 region is CAWSVGRDNEQFF. In DNA form, the CDR3 reads TGTGCCTGGAGTGTTGGGAGGGACAATGAGCAGTTCTTC. The chain employs TRBV30 and TRBJ2-1; 7 bases align to TRBD2. V shed 0 bases, J shed 5 bases, and the junction held 1 base outside the gene matches. The CDR3 consists of 13 residues. Germline assignment: CDR1 GTSNPN and CDR2 SVGIG (reference sequence).

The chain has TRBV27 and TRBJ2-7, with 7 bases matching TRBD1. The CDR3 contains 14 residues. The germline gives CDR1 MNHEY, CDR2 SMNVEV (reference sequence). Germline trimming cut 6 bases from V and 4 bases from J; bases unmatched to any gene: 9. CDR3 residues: CASSRTGQPYEQYF. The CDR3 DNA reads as TGTGCCAGCAGCAGGACAGGACAACCTTACGAGCAGTACTTC.

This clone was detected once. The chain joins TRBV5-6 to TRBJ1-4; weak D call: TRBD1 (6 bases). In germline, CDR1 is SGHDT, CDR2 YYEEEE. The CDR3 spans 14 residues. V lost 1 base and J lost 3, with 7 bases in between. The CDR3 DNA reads TGTGCCAGCAGCTTGAGGACAGCTAATGAAAAACTGTTTTTT. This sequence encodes CASSLRTANEKLFF.

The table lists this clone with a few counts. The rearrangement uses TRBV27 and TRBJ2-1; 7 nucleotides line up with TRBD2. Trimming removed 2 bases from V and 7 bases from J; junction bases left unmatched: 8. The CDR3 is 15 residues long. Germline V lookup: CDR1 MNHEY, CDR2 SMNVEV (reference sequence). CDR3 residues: CASSLEGGPGNEQFF. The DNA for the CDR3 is TGTGCCAGCAGTTTAGAGGGAGGGCCAGGAAATGAGCAGTTCTTC.

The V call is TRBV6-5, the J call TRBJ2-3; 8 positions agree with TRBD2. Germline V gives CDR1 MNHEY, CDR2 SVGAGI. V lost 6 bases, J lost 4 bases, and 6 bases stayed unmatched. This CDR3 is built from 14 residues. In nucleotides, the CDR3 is TGTGCCAGCAGCTATCAACTAGCGGCAGATACGCAGTATTTT. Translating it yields CASSYQLAADTQYF.

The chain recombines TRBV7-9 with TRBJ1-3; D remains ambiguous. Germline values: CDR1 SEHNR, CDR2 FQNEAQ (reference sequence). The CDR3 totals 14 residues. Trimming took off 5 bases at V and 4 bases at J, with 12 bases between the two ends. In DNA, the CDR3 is TGTGCCAGCAGCCCTATAGCAGCCGGAAACACCATATATTTT. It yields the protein CASSPIAAGNTIYF.

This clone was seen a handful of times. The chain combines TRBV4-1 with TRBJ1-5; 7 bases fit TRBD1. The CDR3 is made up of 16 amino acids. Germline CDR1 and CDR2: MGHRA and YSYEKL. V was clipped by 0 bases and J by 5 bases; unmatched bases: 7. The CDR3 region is CASSQDPLQGYQPQHF. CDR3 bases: TGCGCCAGCAGCCAAGATCCTTTACAGGGGTATCAGCCCCAGCATTTT.

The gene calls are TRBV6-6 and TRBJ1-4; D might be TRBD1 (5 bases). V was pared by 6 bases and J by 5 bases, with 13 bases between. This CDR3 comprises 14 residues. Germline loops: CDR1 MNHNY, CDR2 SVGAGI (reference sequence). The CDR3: CASRDRRGNEKLFF. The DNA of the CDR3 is TGTGCCAGCAGAGACCGGAGGGGAAATGAAAAACTGTTTTTT.

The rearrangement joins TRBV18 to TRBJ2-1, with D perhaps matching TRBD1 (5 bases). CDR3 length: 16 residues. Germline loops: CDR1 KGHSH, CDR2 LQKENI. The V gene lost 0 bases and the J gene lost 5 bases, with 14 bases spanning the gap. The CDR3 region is CASSPPSGRVNNEQFF. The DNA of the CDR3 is TGTGCCAGCTCACCACCATCGGGCAGGGTTAACAATGAGCAGTTCTTC.

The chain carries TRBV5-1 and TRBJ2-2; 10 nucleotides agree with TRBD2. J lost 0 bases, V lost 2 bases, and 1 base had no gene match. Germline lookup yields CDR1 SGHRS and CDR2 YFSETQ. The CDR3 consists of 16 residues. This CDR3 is CASSFLAGANTGELFF. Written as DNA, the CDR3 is TGCGCCAGCAGCTTCCTAGCGGGAGCGAACACCGGGGAGCTGTTTTTT.

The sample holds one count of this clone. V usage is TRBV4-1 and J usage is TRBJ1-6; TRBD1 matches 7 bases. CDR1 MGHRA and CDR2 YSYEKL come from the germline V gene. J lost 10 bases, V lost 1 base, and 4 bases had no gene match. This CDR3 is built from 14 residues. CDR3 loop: CASSQGVGGSPLHF. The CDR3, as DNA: TGCGCCAGCAGCCAAGGGGTAGGGGGCTCACCCCTCCACTTT.

The CDR3 nucleotides are TGTGCCAGCGGACACTACCTACAGGGCACAGATACGCAGTATTTT. Encoded protein: CASGHYLQGTDTQYF. The rearrangement joins TRBV27 to TRBJ2-3; TRBD1 is a possible D gene (5 bases). The CDR3 spans 15 residues. V was pared by 8 bases and J by 1 base, with 16 bases between. CDR1 MNHEY and CDR2 SMNVEV come from the germline V gene (reference sequence).

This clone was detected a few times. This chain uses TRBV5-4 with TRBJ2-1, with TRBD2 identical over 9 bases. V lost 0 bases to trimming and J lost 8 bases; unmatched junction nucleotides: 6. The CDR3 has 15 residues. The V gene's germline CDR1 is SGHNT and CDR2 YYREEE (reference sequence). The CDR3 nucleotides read TGTGCCAGCAGCTTGGGCGGGAGGGCTTACGATGAGCAGTTCTTC. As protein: CASSLGGRAYDEQFF. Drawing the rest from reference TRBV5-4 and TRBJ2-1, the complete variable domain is ETGVTQSPTHLIKTRGQQVTLRCSSQSGHNTVSWYQQALGQGPQFIFQYYREEENGRGNFPPRFSGLQFPNYSSELNVNALELDDSALYLCASSLGGRAYDEQFFGPGTRLTVL.

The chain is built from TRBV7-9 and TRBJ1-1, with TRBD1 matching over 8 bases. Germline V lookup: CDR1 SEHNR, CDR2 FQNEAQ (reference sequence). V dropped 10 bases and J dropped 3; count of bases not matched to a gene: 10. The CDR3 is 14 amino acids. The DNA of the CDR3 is TGTGCCAACAACAGACAGGGGATGGACACTGAAGCTTTCTTT. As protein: CANNRQGMDTEAFF.

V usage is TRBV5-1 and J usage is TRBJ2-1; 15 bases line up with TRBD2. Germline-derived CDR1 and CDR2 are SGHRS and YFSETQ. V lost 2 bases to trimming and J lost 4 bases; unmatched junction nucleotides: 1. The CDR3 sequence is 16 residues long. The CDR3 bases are TGCGCCAGCAGCTTCGGACTAGCGGGAGGGTACAATGAGCAGTTCTTC. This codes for CASSFGLAGGYNEQFF.

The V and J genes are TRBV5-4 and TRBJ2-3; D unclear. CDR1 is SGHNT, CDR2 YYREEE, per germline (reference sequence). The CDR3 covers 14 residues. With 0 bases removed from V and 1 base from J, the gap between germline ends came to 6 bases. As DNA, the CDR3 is TGTGCCAGCAGCTTGGCGTCAGGCACAGATACGCAGTATTTT. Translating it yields CASSLASGTDTQYF.

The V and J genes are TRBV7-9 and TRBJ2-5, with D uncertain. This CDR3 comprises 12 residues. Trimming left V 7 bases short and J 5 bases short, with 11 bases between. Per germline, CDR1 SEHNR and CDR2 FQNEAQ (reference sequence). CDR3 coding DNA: TGTGCCAGCATTGCGAGTCCGGAGACCCAGTACTTC. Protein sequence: CASIASPETQYF.

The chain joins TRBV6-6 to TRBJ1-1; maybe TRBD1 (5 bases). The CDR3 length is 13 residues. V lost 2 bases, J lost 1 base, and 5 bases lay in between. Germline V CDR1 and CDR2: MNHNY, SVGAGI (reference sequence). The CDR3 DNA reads TGTGCCAGCAGTTACGACAGGAACACTGAAGCTTTCTTT. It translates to CASSYDRNTEAFF.

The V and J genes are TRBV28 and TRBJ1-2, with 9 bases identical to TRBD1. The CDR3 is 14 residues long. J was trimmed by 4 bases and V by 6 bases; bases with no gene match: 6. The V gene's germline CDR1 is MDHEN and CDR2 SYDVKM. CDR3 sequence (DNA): TGTGCCAGCAGCCTGGGACAGGGTGGCTATGGCTACACCTTC. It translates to CASSLGQGGYGYTF.